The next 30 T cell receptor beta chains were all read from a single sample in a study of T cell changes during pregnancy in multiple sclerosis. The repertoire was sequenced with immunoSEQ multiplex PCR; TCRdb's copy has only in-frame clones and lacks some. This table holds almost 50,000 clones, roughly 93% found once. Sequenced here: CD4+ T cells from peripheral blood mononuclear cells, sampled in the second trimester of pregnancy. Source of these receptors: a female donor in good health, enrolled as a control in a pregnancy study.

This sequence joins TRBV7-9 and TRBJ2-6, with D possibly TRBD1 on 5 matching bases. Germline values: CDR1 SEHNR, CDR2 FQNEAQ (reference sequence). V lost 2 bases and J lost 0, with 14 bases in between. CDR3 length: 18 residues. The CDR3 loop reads CASSLLPGLGSGANVLTF. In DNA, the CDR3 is TGTGCCAGCAGCTTACTCCCAGGGTTGGGCTCTGGGGCCAACGTCCTGACTTTC.

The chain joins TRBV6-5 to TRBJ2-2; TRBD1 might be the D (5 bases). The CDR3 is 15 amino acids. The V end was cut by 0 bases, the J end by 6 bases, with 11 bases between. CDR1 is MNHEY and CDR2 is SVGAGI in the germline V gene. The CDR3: CASSYSAGIPGELFF. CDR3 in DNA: TGTGCCAGCAGTTACTCCGCAGGGATCCCCGGGGAGCTGTTTTTT.

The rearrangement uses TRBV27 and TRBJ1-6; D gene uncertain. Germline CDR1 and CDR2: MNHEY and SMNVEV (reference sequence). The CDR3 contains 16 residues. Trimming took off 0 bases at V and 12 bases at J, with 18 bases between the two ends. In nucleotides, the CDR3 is TGTGCCAGCAGTTTATCTGCTTTTGAGCCGGGGTTACCCCTCCACTTT. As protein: CASSLSAFEPGLPLHF.

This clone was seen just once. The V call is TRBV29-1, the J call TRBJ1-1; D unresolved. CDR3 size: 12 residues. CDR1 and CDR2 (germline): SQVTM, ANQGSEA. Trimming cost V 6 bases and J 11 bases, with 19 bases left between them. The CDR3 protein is CSVDNVVGSAFF. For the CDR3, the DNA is TGCAGCGTCGACAACGTTGTGGGGAGCGCTTTCTTT.

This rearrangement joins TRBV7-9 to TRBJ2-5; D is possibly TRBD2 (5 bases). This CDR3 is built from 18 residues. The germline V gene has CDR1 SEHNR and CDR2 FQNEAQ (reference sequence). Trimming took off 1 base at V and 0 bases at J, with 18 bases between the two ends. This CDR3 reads CASSLEYGRATYQETQYF. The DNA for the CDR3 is TGTGCCAGCAGCTTAGAGTATGGGCGGGCAACGTACCAAGAGACCCAGTACTTC.

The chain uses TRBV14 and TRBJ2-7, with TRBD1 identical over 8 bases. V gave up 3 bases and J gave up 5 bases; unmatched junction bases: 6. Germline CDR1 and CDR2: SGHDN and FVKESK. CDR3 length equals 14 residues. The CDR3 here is CASSQDRESHEQYF. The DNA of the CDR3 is TGTGCCAGCAGCCAGGACAGGGAAAGCCACGAGCAGTACTTC.

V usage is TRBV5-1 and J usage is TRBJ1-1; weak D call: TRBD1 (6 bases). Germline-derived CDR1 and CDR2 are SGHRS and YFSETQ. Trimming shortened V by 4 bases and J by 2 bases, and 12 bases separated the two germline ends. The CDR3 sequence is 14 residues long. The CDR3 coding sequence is TGCGCCAGCAGCGGGCCCGGGACAAACACTGAAGCTTTCTTT. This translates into CASSGPGTNTEAFF.

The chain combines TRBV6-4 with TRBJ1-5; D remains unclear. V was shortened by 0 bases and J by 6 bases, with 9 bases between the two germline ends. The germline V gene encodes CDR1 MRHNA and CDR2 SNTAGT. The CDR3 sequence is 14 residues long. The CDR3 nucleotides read TGTGCCAGCAGTGACTCGGCAGCGGGTCAGCCCCAGCATTTT. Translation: CASSDSAAGQPQHF.

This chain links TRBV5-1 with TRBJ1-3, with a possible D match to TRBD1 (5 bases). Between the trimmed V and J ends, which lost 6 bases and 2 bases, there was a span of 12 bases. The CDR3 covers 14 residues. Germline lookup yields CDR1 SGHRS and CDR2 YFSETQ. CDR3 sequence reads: CASNAGGTGNTIYF. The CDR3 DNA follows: TGCGCCAGCAACGCCGGGGGGACTGGAAACACCATATATTTT.

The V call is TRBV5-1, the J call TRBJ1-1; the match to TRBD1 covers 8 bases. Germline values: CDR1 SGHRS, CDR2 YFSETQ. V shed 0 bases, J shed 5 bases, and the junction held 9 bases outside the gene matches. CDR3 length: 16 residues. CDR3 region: CASSLDSGGGGTEAFF. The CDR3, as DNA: TGCGCCAGCAGCTTGGACTCAGGGGGCGGAGGTACTGAAGCTTTCTTT.

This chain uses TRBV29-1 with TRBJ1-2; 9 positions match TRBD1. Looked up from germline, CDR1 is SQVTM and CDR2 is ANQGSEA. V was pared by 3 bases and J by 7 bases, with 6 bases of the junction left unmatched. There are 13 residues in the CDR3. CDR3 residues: CSVDGQGWRGYTF. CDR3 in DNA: TGCAGCGTTGACGGACAGGGGTGGCGTGGCTACACCTTC.

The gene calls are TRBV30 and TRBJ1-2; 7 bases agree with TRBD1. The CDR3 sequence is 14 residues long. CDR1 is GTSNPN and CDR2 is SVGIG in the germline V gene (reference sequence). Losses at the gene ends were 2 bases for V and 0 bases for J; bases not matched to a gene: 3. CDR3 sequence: CAWSSQGANYGYTF. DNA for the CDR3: TGTGCCTGGAGTTCCCAGGGGGCTAACTATGGCTACACCTTC.

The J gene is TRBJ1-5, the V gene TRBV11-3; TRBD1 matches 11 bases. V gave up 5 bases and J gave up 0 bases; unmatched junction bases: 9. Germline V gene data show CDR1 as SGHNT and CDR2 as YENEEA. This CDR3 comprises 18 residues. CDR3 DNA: TGTGCCAGCAGCGCCGGGACAGGGGGACCCTATAGCAATCAGCCCCAGCATTTT. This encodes CASSAGTGGPYSNQPQHF.

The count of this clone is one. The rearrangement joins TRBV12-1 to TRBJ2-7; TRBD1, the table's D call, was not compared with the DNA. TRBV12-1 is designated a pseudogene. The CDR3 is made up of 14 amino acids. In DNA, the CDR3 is TGTGCCAGCAGCATGGGCAGTTCCTCCTACGAGCAGTACTTC. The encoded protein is CASSMGSSSYEQYF.

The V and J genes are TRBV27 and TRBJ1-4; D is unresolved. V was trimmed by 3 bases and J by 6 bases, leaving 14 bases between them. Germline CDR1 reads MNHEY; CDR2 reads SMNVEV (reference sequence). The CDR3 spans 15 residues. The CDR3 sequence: CASSFIGLGDEKLFF. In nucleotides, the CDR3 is TGTGCCAGCAGTTTTATAGGCCTAGGCGATGAAAAACTGTTTTTT.

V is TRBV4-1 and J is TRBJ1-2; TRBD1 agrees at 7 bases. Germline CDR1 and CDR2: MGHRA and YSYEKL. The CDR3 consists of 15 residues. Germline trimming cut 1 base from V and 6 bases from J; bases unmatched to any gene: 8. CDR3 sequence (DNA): TGCGCCAGCAGCCAAGCCCAACTTACAGGGGATGGCTACACCTTC. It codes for CASSQAQLTGDGYTF.

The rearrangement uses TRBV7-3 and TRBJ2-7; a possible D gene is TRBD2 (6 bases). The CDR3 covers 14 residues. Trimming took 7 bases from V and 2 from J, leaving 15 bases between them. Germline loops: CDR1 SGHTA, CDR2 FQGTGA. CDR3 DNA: TGTGCCAGCAACAACCGTGGGGGGACCTACGAGCAGTACTTC. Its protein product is CASNNRGGTYEQYF.

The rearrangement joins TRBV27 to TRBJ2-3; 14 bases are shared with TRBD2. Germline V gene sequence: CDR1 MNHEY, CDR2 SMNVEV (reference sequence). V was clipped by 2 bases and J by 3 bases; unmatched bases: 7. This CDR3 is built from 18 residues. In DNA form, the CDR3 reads TGTGCCAGCAGTTTACAACGACTAGCGGGGGGGGGTACAGATACGCAGTATTTT. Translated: CASSLQRLAGGGTDTQYF.

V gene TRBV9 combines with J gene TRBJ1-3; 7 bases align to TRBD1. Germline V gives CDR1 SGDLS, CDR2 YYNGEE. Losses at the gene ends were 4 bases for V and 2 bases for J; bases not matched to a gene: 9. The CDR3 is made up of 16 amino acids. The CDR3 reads CASSPQMTGPGNTIYF. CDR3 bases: TGTGCCAGCAGCCCTCAAATGACAGGGCCTGGAAACACCATATATTTT.

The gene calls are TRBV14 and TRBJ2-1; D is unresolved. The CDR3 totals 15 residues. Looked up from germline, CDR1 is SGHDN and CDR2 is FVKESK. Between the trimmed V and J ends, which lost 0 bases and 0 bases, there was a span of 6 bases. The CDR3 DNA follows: TGTGCCAGCAGCCAAGATTCCAGCTCCTACAATGAGCAGTTCTTC. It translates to CASSQDSSSYNEQFF.

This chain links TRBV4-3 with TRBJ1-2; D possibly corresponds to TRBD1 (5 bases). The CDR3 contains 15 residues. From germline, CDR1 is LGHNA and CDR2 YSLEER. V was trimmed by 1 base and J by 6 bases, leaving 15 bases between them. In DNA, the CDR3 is TGCGCCAGCAGCCAAGCGTTCGGGGGAGGTCATGGCTACACCTTC. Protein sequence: CASSQAFGGGHGYTF.

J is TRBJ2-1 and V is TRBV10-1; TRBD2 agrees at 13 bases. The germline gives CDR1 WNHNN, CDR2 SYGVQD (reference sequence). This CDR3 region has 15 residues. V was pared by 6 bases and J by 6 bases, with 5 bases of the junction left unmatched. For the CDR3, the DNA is TGCGCCAGCAGCCGGACTAGCGGGGGTTCCAATGAGCAGTTCTTC. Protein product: CASSRTSGGSNEQFF.

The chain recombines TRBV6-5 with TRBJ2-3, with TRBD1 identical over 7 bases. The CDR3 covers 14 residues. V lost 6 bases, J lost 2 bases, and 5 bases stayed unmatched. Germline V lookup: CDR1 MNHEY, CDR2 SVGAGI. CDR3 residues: CASSRDRLTDTQYF. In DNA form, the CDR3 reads TGTGCCAGCAGCCGGGACAGACTCACAGATACGCAGTATTTT.

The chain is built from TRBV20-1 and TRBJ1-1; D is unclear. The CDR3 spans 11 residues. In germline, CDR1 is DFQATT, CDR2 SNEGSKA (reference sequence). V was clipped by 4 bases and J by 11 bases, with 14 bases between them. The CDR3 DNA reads TGCAGTGCTAAACGAGGGCGTGGGGCTTTCTTT. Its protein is CSAKRGRGAFF.

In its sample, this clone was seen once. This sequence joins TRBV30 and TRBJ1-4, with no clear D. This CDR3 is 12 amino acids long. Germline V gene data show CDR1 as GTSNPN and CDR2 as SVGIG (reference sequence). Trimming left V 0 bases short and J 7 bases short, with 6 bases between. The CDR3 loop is CAWSVQSEKLFF. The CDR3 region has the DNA TGTGCCTGGAGTGTACAGTCTGAAAAACTGTTTTTT. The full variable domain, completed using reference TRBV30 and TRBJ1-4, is SQTIHQWPATLVQPVGSPLSLECTVEGTSNPNLYWYRQAAGRGLQLLFYSVGIGQISSEVPQNLSASRPQDRQFILSSKKLLLSDSGFYLCAWSVQSEKLFFGSGTQLSVL.

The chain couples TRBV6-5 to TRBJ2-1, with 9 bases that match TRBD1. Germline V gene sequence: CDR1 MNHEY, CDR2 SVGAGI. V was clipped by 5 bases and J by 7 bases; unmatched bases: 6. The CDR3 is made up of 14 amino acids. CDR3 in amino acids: CASSAGQGWNEQFF. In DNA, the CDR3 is TGTGCCAGCAGTGCTGGACAGGGGTGGAATGAGCAGTTCTTC.

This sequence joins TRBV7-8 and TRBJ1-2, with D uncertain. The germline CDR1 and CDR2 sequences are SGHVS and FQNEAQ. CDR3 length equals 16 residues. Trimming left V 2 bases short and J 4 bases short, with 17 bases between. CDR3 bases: TGTGCCAGCAGCTTATTCGGTCGGTATGTTGGCTATGGCTACACCTTC. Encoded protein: CASSLFGRYVGYGYTF.

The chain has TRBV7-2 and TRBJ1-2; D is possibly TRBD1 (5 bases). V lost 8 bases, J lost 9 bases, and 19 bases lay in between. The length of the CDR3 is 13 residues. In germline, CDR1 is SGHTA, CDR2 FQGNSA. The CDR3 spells CASVNTGGISYTF. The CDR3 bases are TGTGCCAGCGTCAATACGGGGGGGATTAGCTACACCTTC.

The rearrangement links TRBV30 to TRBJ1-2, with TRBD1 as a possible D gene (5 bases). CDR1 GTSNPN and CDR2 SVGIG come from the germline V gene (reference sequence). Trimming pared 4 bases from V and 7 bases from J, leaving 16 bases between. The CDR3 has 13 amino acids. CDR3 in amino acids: CAWKVWGDGGYTF. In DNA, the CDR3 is TGTGCCTGGAAAGTGTGGGGGGATGGTGGCTACACCTTC.

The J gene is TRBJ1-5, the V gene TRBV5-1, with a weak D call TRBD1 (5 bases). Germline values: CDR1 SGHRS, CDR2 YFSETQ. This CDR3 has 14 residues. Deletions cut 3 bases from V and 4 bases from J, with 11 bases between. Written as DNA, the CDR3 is TGCGCCAGCAGCTCGGATGGGGGGAATCAGCCCCAGCATTTT. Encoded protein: CASSSDGGNQPQHF.